This section outlines one T cell receptor (beta chain) sequence together with its context. The data belong to a study of T cell changes during pregnancy in multiple sclerosis. Repertoires were generated with immunoSEQ multiplex PCR, while TCRdb's copy carries only in-frame clones and drops some. The data contain approximately 62,000 clones, 93% of them singletons. The CDR3 totals 17 residues. Germline lookup yields CDR1 MNHEY and CDR2 SMNVEV (reference sequence). V dropped 3 bases and J dropped 7 bases, with 21 bases sitting between them. The sample here was CD8+ T cells from peripheral blood mononuclear cells, taken in the second trimester of pregnancy. The source is a female donor with multiple sclerosis, enrolled in a pregnancy study. The chain couples TRBV27 to TRBJ1-4, with a possible D match to TRBD1 (6 bases). The CDR3 is CASSFLSAGATAEKLFF. CDR3 in DNA: TGTGCCAGCAGTTTCTTGTCGGCGGGGGCAACTGCTGAAAAACTGTTTTTT.